Following are 15 T cell receptor beta chains from one sample sequenced in a study of cytomegalovirus exposure and HLA in healthy donors. The primer mix had 60 Vbeta and 13 Jbeta primers. Method: immunoSEQ multiplex PCR; TCRdb's copy keeps in-frame clones and lacks some. The ten most abundant clones cover 0.65% to 0.75% of a sample with 180,000 or so clones. Sequenced material: PBMCs. The receptor source for this set is a boy aged 5 to 17 in good health and CMV-seronegative.

This chain joins TRBV29-1 and TRBJ2-7; 7 nucleotides align to TRBD1. Germline CDR1 SQVTM, CDR2 ANQGSEA. V was clipped by 3 bases and J by 0 bases; unmatched bases: 2. This CDR3 comprises 13 residues. CDR3 sequence: CSVEAGGSYEQYF. CDR3 coding DNA: TGCAGCGTTGAGGCAGGGGGCTCCTACGAGCAGTACTTC.

The CDR3 region has the DNA TGCGCCAGCAGCCAAGGAGACAGGGCGGGCTATGGCTACACCTTC. It encodes CASSQGDRAGYGYTF. The chain is built from TRBV4-3 and TRBJ1-2; 7 bases are a match to TRBD1. The germline V gene has CDR1 LGHNA and CDR2 YSLEER. The CDR3 is made up of 15 amino acids. V gave up 1 base and J gave up 4 bases; unmatched junction bases: 6.

J is TRBJ2-5 and V is TRBV9; possible D gene TRBD1, 6 bases. Trimming left V 3 bases short and J 2 bases short, with 11 bases between. CDR1 is SGDLS and CDR2 is YYNGEE in the germline V gene. This CDR3 has 14 amino acids. The chain's CDR3 is CASSAPGAQETQYF. In nucleotides, the CDR3 is TGTGCCAGCAGCGCACCAGGGGCACAAGAGACCCAGTACTTC.

V gene TRBV18 combines with J gene TRBJ1-1, with D unresolved. The germline V gene has CDR1 KGHSH and CDR2 LQKENI. The CDR3 is made up of 13 amino acids. V was clipped by 2 bases and J by 7 bases, with 11 bases between them. In DNA form, the CDR3 reads TGTGCCAGCTCACCAAACAGAGAGGGTGAAGCTTTCTTT. Translating gives CASSPNREGEAFF.

This chain uses TRBV6-1 with TRBJ1-3, with D uncertain. The J call is doubtful: the DNA matches TRBJ2-2 better. Germline-derived CDR1 and CDR2 are MNHNS and SASEGT. This CDR3 has 13 amino acids. CDR3: CASMWTNTGELFF. The CDR3, as DNA: TGTGCCAGCATGTGGACGAACACCGGGGAGCTGTTTTTT.

The genes are TRBV5-4 and TRBJ1-2, with TRBD1 matching 7 bases. CDR1 is SGHNT and CDR2 is YYREEE in the germline V gene (reference sequence). The trim removed 1 base at V and 8 bases at J, leaving 17 bases unmatched. The CDR3 extends over 17 amino acids. The CDR3 DNA follows: TGTGCCAGCAGCTTGAGGCTCAGGGGGTACGAAGCGAGGGGCTACACCTTC. Amino acid sequence: CASSLRLRGYEARGYTF.

The chain uses TRBV5-4 and TRBJ2-5, with D possibly TRBD1 on 5 matching bases. Germline CDR1 reads SGHNT; CDR2 reads YYREEE (reference sequence). The CDR3 extends over 13 amino acids. Deletions cut 2 bases from V and 5 bases from J, with 10 bases between. CDR3 bases: TGTGCCAGCAGCTTCCAGGGCGACGAGACCCAGTACTTC. It translates to CASSFQGDETQYF.

The V gene is TRBV12-5, the J gene TRBJ1-1; 7 bases are a match to TRBD1. Looked up from germline, CDR1 is LGHNT and CDR2 is FRNRAP. The ends lost 0 bases at V and 5 bases at J; junction bases unmatched: 6. This CDR3 region has 15 residues. The chain's CDR3 is CASGLVLQGVTEAFF. The CDR3 DNA reads as TGTGCTAGTGGTTTGGTACTCCAGGGGGTGACTGAAGCTTTCTTT.

CDR3 sequence: CAWRYRGRYEQYF. CDR3 DNA: TGTGCCTGGCGTTACAGGGGGCGATACGAGCAGTACTTC. The chain has TRBV30 and TRBJ2-7; 9 nucleotides align to TRBD1. The germline CDR1 and CDR2 sequences are GTSNPN and SVGIG (reference sequence). This CDR3 contains 13 residues. The J segment lost 4 bases and the V segment lost 5 bases, leaving 6 bases of the junction unmatched. The entire variable domain, with the rest obtained from reference TRBV30 and TRBJ2-7, is as follows: SQTIHQWPATLVQPVGSPLSLECTVEGTSNPNLYWYRQAAGRGLQLLFYSVGIGQISSEVPQNLSASRPQDRQFILSSKKLLLSDSGFYLCAWRYRGRYEQYFGPGTRLTVT.

V usage is TRBV5-1 and J usage is TRBJ1-3, with no clear D. The CDR3 totals 15 residues. The V gene lost 4 bases and the J gene lost 0 bases, with 11 bases spanning the gap. Germline lookup yields CDR1 SGHRS and CDR2 YFSETQ. The CDR3 loop reads CASSGDFSSGNTIYF. The CDR3 DNA follows: TGCGCCAGCAGCGGTGACTTTAGCTCTGGAAACACCATATATTTT.

The J gene is TRBJ1-1, the V gene TRBV4-3, with 8 bases that match TRBD1. CDR1 and CDR2 (germline): LGHNA, YSLEER. The CDR3 has 15 residues. The V gene end was trimmed by 3 bases and the J gene end by 5 bases; junction bases not matched to a gene: 8. The CDR3 protein is CASSQSGGAGTEAFF. CDR3 bases: TGCGCCAGCAGCCAGTCAGGGGGCGCAGGGACTGAAGCTTTCTTT.

CDR3 amino acids: CASSLATISSSREYGYTF. CDR3 DNA: TGCGCCAGCAGCTTGGCTACCATCTCCTCCTCCCGGGAGTATGGCTACACCTTC. The chain has TRBV5-1 and TRBJ1-2; D is undetermined. Trimming left V 0 bases short and J 5 bases short, with 23 bases between. CDR3 length: 18 residues. CDR1 and CDR2 (germline): SGHRS, YFSETQ. Based on the CDR3 plus reference TRBV5-1 and TRBJ1-2, the full variable domain is KAGVTQTPRYLIKTRGQQVTLSCSPISGHRSVSWYQQTPGQGLQFLFEYFSETQRNKGNFPGRFSGRQFSNSRSEMNVSTLELGDSALYLCASSLATISSSREYGYTFGSGTRLTVV.

The chain is built from TRBV5-1 and TRBJ2-7, with D perhaps matching TRBD1 (5 bases). V lost 0 bases and J 1 base, leaving 14 bases between the germline ends. CDR1 is SGHRS and CDR2 is YFSETQ in the germline V gene. The CDR3 loop spans 16 amino acids. For the CDR3, the DNA is TGCGCCAGCAGCTTGGGGGGCGAATTGGGGTCCTACGAGCAGTACTTC. Translated: CASSLGGELGSYEQYF.

The rearrangement uses TRBV2 and TRBJ2-7, with D unresolved. V was trimmed by 5 bases and J by 2 bases, leaving 10 bases between them. The CDR3 contains 13 residues. In germline, CDR1 is SNHLY, CDR2 FYNNEI. CDR3 protein: CASSSGGAYEQYF. As DNA, the CDR3 is TGTGCCAGCAGTTCCGGCGGAGCCTACGAGCAGTACTTC.

The chain couples TRBV9 to TRBJ2-1; TRBD2 aligns across 15 bases. The germline V gene has CDR1 SGDLS and CDR2 YYNGEE. The V segment lost 4 bases and the J segment 8 bases; nucleotides outside the gene matches: 13. CDR3 length: 18 residues. CDR3 sequence: CASSSWTSGGATMDEQFF. The DNA for the CDR3 is TGTGCCAGCAGCTCATGGACTAGCGGGGGGGCCACTATGGATGAGCAGTTCTTC.